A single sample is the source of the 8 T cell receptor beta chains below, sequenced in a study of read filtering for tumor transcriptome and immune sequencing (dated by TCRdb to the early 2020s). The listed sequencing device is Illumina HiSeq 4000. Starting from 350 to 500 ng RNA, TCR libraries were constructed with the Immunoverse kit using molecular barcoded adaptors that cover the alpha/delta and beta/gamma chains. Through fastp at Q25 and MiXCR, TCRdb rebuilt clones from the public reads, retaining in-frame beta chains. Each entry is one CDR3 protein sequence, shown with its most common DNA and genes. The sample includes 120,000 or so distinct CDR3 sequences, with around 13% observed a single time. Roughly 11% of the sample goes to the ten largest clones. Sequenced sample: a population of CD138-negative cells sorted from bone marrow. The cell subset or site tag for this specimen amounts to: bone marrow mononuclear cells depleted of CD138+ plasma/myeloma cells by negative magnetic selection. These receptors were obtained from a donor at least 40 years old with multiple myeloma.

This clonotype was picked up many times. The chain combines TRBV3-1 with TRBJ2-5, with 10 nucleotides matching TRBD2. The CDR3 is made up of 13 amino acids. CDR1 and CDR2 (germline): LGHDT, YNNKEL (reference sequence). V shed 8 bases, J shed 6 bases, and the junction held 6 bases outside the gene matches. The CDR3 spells CASGGTSAQTQYF. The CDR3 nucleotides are TGTGCCAGCGGCGGGACTAGCGCCCAGACCCAGTACTTC.

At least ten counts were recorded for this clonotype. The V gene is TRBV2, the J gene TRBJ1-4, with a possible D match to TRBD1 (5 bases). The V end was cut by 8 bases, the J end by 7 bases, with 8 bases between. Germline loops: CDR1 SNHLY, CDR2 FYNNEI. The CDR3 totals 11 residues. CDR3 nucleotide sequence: TGTGCCAGCGGACAATTTGAAAAACTGTTTTTT. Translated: CASGQFEKLFF.

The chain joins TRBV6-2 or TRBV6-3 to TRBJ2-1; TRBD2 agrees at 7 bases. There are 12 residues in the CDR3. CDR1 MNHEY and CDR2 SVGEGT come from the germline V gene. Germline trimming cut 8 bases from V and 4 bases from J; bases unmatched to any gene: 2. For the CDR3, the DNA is TGTGCCAGCGCTAGCGGATACAATGAGCAGTTCTTC. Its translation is CASASGYNEQFF.

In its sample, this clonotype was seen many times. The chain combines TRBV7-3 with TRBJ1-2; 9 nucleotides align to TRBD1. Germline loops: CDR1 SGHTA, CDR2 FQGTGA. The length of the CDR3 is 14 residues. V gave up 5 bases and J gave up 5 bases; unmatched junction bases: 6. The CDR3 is CASSPGQGQYGYTF. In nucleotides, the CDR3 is TGTGCCAGCAGCCCCGGACAGGGGCAATATGGCTACACCTTC.

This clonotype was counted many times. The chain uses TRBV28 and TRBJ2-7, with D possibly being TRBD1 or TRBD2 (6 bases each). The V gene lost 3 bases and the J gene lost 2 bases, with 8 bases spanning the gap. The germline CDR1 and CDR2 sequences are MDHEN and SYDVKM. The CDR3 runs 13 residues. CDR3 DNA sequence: TGTGCCAGCAGTTTGGGGGGCCCCTACGAGCAGTACTTC. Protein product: CASSLGGPYEQYF.

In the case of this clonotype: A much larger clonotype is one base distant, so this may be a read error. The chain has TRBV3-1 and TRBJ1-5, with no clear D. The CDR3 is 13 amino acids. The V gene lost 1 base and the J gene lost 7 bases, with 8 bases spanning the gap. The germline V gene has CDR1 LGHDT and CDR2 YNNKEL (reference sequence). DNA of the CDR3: TGTGCCAGCAGCCAAGGCGGAAGACAGCCCCAGCATTTT. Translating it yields CASSQGGRQPQHF.

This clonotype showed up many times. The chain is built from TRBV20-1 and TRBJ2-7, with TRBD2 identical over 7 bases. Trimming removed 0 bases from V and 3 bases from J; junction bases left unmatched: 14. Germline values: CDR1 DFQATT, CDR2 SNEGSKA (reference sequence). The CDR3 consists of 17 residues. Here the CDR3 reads CSAREPPFAGENYEQYF. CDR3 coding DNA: TGCAGTGCTAGAGAACCTCCCTTTGCGGGAGAAAACTACGAGCAGTACTTC.

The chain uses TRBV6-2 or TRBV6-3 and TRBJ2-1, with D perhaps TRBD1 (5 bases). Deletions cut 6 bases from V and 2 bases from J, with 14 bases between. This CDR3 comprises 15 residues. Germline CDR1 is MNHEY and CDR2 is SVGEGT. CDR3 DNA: TGTGCCAGCAGGGTCCTTTCAGGGCCCTACAATGAGCAGTTCTTC. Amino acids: CASRVLSGPYNEQFF.